This TCR beta chain was captured in a study of lymphopenia after photon versus proton radiotherapy. Whole-study results and caveats: Only patients who died were analyzed for survival; proton advantage is unproven. Proton therapy kept repertoires fairly stable, unlike photons, which gained effector/memory cells. After the lymphocyte nadir, photon-treated repertoires showed oligoclonal expansion, especially of CD8+ Temra cells.

The method was immunoSEQ multiplex PCR; TCRdb's version includes in-frame clones alone and lacks a portion of them. The sample has some 41,000 clones, 85% to 90% seen once. To note about this clone: Its antigen remains unidentified.

This sequence originates from a man over 45 with gastric cancer. The source was peripheral blood, collected from a patient treated with photon-based radiotherapy.

CDR3 amino acids: CASSFEGAGIYGYTF. CDR3 bases: TGTGCCAGCAGTTTTGAGGGGGCGGGGATCTATGGCTACACCTTC. The rearrangement links TRBV28 to TRBJ1-2; TRBD1 matches 7 bases. The V segment lost 3 bases and the J segment 4 bases; nucleotides outside the gene matches: 8. The CDR3 has 15 amino acids. CDR1 is MDHEN and CDR2 is SYDVKM in the germline V gene.